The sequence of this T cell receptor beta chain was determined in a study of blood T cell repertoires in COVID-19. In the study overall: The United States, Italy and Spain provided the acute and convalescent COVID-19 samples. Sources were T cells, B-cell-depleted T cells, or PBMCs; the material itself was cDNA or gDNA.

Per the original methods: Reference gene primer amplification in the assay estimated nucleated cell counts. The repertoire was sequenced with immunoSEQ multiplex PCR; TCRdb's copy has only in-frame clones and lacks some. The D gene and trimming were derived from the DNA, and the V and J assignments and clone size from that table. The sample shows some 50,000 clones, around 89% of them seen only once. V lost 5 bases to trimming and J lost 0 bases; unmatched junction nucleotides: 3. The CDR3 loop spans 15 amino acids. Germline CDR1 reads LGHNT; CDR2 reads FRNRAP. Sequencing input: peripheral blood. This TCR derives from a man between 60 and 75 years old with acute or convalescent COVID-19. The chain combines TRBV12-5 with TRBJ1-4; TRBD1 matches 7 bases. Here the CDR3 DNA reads TGTGCTAGTGGTCTAGGACAGGCAACTAATGAAAAACTGTTTTTT. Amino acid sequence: CASGLGQATNEKLFF.